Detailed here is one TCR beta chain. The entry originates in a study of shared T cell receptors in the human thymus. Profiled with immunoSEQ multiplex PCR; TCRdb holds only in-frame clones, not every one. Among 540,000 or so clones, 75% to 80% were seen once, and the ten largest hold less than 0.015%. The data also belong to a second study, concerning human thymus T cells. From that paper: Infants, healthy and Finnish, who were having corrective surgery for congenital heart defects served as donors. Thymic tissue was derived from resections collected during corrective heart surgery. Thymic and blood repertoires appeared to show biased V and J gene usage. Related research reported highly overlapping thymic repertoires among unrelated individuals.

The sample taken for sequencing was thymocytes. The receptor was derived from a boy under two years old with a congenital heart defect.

The CDR3 spells CASSQTHLGTGGVYEQYF. The CDR3 DNA is TGTGCCAGCAGCCAAACCCACCTCGGGACGGGAGGCGTCTACGAGCAGTACTTC. The rearrangement joins TRBV14 to TRBJ2-7; 7 bases match TRBD2. The germline gives CDR1 SGHDN, CDR2 FVKESK. This CDR3 is 18 amino acids long. Unmatched junction bases numbered 16, after V lost 2 bases and J lost 3 bases.